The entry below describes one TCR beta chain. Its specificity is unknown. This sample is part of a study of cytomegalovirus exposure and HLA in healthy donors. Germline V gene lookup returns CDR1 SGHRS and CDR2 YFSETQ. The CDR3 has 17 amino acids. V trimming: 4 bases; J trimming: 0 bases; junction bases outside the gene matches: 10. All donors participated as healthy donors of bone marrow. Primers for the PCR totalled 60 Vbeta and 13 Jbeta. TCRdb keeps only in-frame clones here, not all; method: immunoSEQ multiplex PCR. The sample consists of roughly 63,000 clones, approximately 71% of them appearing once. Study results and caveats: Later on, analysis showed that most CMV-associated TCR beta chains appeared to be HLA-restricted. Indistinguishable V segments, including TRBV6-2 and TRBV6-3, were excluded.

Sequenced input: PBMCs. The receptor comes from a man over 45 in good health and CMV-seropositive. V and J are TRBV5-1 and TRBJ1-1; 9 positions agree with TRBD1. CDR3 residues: CASSAGTGFGVNTEAFF. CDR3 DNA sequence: TGCGCCAGCAGCGCCGGGACAGGGTTCGGGGTGAACACTGAAGCTTTCTTT.